This TCR beta chain appears in the sequencing data of a study of OX40 agonist ivuxolimab in advanced cancers. As for the study in general: Intravenous ivuxolimab was administered to patients every 2 weeks at 0.01 to 10 mg/kg. Patients were about 83% male with ages roughly 20 to 90, mean roughly 55. Previous treatment with anti-PD-1, anti-PD-L1 or anti-CTLA-4 therapy was allowed; over 35% had received some. Study-wide results and limits: Normalized T-cell clonal expansion was also low in some nonresponders.

The table came from immunoSEQ multiplex PCR; TCRdb's copy has only in-frame clones and leaves some out. The sample lists approximately 97,000 clones, roughly nine tenths occurring once. On this clone itself: Its cognate antigen is unknown.

Sequenced here: CD4+ or CD8+ T cells sorted from blood, sampled in a trial of the OX40 agonist ivuxolimab. The sequence was collected from an adult with an advanced solid tumor such as melanoma, head and neck, liver or kidney cancer.

The CDR3 DNA reads TGTGCCAGCTCACCTTCTGACAGCCTCAGTTTCAATCAGCCCCAGCATTTT. Translated, it gives CASSPSDSLSFNQPQHF. This chain uses TRBV18 with TRBJ1-5; the D gene is possibly TRBD1 (5 bases). Germline V gene lookup returns CDR1 KGHSH and CDR2 LQKENI. V was cut by 3 bases and J by 3 bases, with 18 bases left in between. The CDR3 has 17 amino acids. The entire variable domain, with the rest obtained from reference TRBV18 and TRBJ1-5, is as follows: NAGVMQNPRHLVRRRGQEARLRCSPMKGHSHVYWYRQLPEEGLKFMVYLQKENIIDESGMPKERFSAEFPKEGPSILRIQQVVRGDSAAYFCASSPSDSLSFNQPQHFGDGTRLSIL.